Given below is one TCR beta chain in context. This CDR3 has 14 amino acids. Germline V gene data show CDR1 as MNHEY and CDR2 as SMNVEV (reference sequence). The ends were cut back, 0 bases at V and 6 bases at J, with 8 bases in the middle. Under the authors' procedure: Using reference gene primer amplification, nucleated cell counts were estimated. Some clones are missing from TCRdb's copy, which holds only in-frame ones; the method was immunoSEQ multiplex PCR. That table furnishes V, J and clone size, whereas the DNA furnished D and trimming. The sample includes 130,000 to 150,000 clones, about 92% of them seen just once. These data are taken from a study of blood T cell repertoires in COVID-19. Study information: Samples taken during acute and convalescent COVID-19 were collected in the United States, Italy and Spain. Sources were T cells, B-cell-depleted T cells, or PBMCs; the material itself was cDNA or gDNA.

Material for sequencing was peripheral blood. The source is a human donor in a cohort sampled during active COVID-19. The V and J genes are TRBV27 and TRBJ2-2; possible D gene TRBD1, 5 bases. Written as DNA, the CDR3 is TGTGCCAGCAGTTTATCGACAGCACCCGGGGAGCTGTTTTTT. Protein sequence: CASSLSTAPGELFF.